Listed below are T cell receptor beta chains from one sample, sequenced in a study of post-analysis software for immune sequencing data. TCRdb re-derived calls from the PCR reads in MiXCR, one entry per CDR3 protein. Among roughly 600,000 distinct CDR3 sequences listed, around 47% were seen once. The material sequenced was blood. The receptors derive from a girl aged 10-17 years with multiple sclerosis. The conserved cysteine and the conserved F or W are not part of the CDR3 here.

v_gene,j_gene,CDR3aa
TRBV29-1,TRBJ2-1,SVRLAGGTYNEQF
TRBV29-1,TRBJ2-3,SVLWAGAGDTQY
TRBV12-3/TRBV12-4,TRBJ2-3,ASSLQVTDTQY
TRBV19,TRBJ2-1,ASSATLVGEQF
TRBV12-3/TRBV12-4,TRBJ2-3,ASSFSEGMNTDTQY
TRBV10-3,TRBJ1-1,AIRAGTVGTEAF
TRBV12-3/TRBV12-4,TRBJ2-1,ASSIAGTGINNEQF
TRBV20-1,TRBJ2-7,SARDLSMGGALYEQY
TRBV5-1,TRBJ2-5,ASSLQGHVGWEQY
TRBV10-2,TRBJ2-1,ASLVGLATSYNEQF
TRBV20-1,TRBJ2-7,SAAGRGGEQY
TRBV13,TRBJ1-1,ASSPLELGEAF
TRBV29-1,TRBJ2-1,SGRAGGLNEQF
TRBV24-1,TRBJ2-3,ATSPLAGERTDTQY
TRBV5-1,TRBJ1-1,ASNPQGANEAF
TRBV20-1,TRBJ1-2,SAKGGQLGYT
TRBV3-1,TRBJ1-1,ASSPGQTTEAF
TRBV7-3,TRBJ2-1,ASGSGGKNNVQF
TRBV29-1,TRBJ2-7,SGQESSYEQY
TRBV13,TRBJ2-1,ASSSTGTGDYNEQF
TRBV5-1,TRBJ1-1,ASSWGTGEAF
TRBV20-1,TRBJ2-1,SAGDWQTYNEQF
TRBV7-9,TRBJ2-7,ASSLRPYEQY
TRBV10-3,TRBJ2-5,AISDNGETQY
TRBV5-1,.,ASSLVRPGLLGEQY
TRBV20-1,TRBJ2-5,SASEGQETQY
TRBV6-5,TRBJ1-5,ASGRGNQPQH
TRBV4-1,TRBJ2-7,ASSQGPGEQY
TRBV20-1,TRBJ2-4,SAVTRDEQY
TRBV15,TRBJ1-5,ATSSLQGKEPQH
TRBV12-3/TRBV12-4,TRBJ2-3,ASSLGYFSGADTQY
TRBV2,TRBJ2-1,ATDTDRFDNEQF
TRBV15,TRBJ1-2,ATRGANYGYT
TRBV10-3,TRBJ2-5,AITRSVGETQY
TRBV7-9,TRBJ1-2,ASSLDGPGDYT
TRBV5-1,TRBJ2-7,ASSPRLAGGTYEQY
TRBV20-1,TRBJ2-3,SARVGGADTQY
TRBV5-1,TRBJ2-7,ASSPERGGIYEQY
TRBV12-3/TRBV12-4,TRBJ2-4,ASSPSWAGRAKNIQY
TRBV18,TRBJ2-1,ASSPVEGTGVYNEQF
TRBV10-3,TRBJ2-5,AISEGTASSQY
TRBV10-3,TRBJ1-2,AINRGEGVTGYT
TRBV11-3,.,ASSLGQGANEQY
TRBV7-9,TRBJ1-5,ASSLGIPSQPQH
TRBV5-4,TRBJ2-1,ASSLGGLAATSYNEQF
TRBV10-3,TRBJ2-5,AISDRDREAETQY
TRBV6-1,TRBJ2-3,ASRKDRGYTDTQY
TRBV6-5,TRBJ2-6,ASSYRPGIPRSGANALT
TRBV12-3/TRBV12-4,TRBJ2-2,ASSSTLGPGRRAGELF
TRBV7-2,TRBJ2-3,ASSFKWGNTQY
TRBV20-1,TRBJ2-3,SALLAGSTDTQY